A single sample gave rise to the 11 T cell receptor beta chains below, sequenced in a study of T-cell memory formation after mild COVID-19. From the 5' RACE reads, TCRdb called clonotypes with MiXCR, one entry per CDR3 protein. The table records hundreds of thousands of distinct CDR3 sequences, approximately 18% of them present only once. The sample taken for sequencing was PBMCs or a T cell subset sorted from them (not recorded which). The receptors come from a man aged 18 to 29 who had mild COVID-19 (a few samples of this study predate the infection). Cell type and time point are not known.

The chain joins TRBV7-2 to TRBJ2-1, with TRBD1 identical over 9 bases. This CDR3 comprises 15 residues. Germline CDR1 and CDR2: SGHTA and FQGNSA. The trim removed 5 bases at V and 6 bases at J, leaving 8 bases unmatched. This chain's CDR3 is CASSARTGDVNEQFF. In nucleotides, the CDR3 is TGTGCCAGCAGCGCCCGGACAGGGGACGTCAATGAGCAGTTCTTC.

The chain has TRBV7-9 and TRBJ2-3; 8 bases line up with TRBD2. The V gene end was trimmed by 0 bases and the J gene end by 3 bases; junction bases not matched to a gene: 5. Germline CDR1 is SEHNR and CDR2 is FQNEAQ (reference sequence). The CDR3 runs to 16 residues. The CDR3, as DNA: TGTGCCAGCAGCTTAGCACTAGCGGAGCAAACAGATACGCAGTATTTT. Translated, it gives CASSLALAEQTDTQYF. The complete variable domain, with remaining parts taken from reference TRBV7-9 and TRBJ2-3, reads DTGVSQNPRHKITKRGQNVTFRCDPISEHNRLYWYRQTLGQGPEFLTYFQNEAQLEKSRLLSDRFSAERPKGSFSTLEIQRTEQGDSAMYLCASSLALAEQTDTQYFGPGTRLTVL.

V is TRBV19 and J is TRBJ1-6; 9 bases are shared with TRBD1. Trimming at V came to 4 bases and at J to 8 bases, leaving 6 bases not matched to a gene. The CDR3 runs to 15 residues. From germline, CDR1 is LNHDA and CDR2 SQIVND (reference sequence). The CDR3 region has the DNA TGTGCCAGTAGTACGTTACAGGGGGCGGATTCACCCCTCCACTTT. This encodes CASSTLQGADSPLHF.

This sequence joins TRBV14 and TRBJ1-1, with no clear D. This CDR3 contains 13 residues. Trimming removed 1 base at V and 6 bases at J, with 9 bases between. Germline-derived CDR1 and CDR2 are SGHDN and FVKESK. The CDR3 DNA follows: TGTGCCAGCAGCCAAGGAGTCGACGCTGAAGCTTTCTTT. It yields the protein CASSQGVDAEAFF.

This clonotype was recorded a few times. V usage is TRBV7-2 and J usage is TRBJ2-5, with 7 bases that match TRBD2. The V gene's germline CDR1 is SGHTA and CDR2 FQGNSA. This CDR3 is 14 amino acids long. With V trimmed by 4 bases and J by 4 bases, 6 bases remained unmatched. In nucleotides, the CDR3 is TGTGCCAGCAGCTCCCCCGCTAGCGGAGAGACCCAGTACTTC. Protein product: CASSSPASGETQYF.

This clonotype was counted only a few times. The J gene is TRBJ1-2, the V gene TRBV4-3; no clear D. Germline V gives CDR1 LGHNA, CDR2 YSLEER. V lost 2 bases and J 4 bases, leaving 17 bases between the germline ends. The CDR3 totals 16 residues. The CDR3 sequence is CASSQLISYRAYGYTF. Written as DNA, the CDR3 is TGCGCCAGCAGCCAATTAATTTCGTATAGGGCCTATGGCTACACCTTC.

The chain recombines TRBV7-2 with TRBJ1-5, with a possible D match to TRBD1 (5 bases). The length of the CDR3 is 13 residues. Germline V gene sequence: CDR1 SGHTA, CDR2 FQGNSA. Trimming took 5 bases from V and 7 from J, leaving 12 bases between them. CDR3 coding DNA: TGTGCCAGCAGCCTACAGGAGAGGCAGCCCCAGCATTTT. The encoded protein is CASSLQERQPQHF.

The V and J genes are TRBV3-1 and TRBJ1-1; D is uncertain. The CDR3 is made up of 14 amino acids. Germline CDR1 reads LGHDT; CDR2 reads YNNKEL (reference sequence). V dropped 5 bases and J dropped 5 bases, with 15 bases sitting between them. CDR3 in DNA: TGTGCCAGCAGCTCCCGAGACCTGCGGACTGAAGCTTTCTTT. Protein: CASSSRDLRTEAFF.

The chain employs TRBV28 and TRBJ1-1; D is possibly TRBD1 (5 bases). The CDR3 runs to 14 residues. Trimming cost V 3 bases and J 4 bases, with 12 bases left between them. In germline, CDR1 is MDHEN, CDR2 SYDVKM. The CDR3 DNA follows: TGTGCCAGCAGTTTCCCCCATCAGGGCACTGAAGCTTTCTTT. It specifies CASSFPHQGTEAFF. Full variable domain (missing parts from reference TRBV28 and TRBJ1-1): DVKVTQSSRYLVKRTGEKVFLECVQDMDHENMFWYRQDPGLGLRLIYFSYDVKMKEKGDIPEGYSVSREKKERFSLILESASTNQTSMYLCASSFPHQGTEAFFGQGTRLTVV.

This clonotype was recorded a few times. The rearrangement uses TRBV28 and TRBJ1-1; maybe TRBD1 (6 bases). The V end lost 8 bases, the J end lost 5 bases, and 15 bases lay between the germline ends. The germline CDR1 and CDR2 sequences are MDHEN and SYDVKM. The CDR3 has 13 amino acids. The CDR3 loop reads CASGRDIGTEAFF. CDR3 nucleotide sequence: TGTGCCAGCGGGAGGGACATTGGAACTGAAGCTTTCTTT.

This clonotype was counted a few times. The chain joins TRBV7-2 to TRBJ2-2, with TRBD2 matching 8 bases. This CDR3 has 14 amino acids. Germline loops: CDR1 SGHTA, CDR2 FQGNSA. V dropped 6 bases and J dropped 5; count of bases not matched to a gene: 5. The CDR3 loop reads CASRGSGETGELFF. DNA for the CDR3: TGTGCCAGCAGGGGTAGCGGGGAAACCGGGGAGCTGTTTTTT.